This T cell receptor (beta chain) was profiled in a study of T cells in Graves' hyperthyroidism and ophthalmopathy. Study results and limitations: The model forecast ophthalmopathy, anticipating it by a median approximately 6.2 months before onset. Most thyroid clonotypes expanded above 0.001 appeared in blood too.

CDR3 length: 14 residues. V dropped 2 bases and J dropped 4 bases, with 12 bases sitting between them. Per germline, CDR1 ENHRY and CDR2 SYGVKD. Amplified TCR beta CDR3 regions derived from RNA transcripts. An initial round of RT-PCR targeting the TCR CDR3 relied on the HTBI primer set. TCRdb reprocessed the multiplex PCR reads via MiXCR and lists one record per CDR3 protein. The table shows about half a million distinct CDR3 sequences, with around 21% occurring only once. This clonotype was counted at least ten times. What it binds is unknown. The clonotype originates from a man aged 18 to 29 with Graves' hyperthyroidism. This chain uses TRBV10-3 with TRBJ2-7, with D possibly being TRBD2 (6 bases). Specimen: blood. CDR3 DNA sequence: TGTGCCATCAGTGAGGTGGCCGGGAGATACGAGCAGTACTTC. Amino acids: CAISEVAGRYEQYF.